The source of this T cell receptor beta chain is a study of blood T cell repertoires in COVID-19. Study summary: Samples of COVID-19 (acute and convalescent) were obtained from the United States, Italy and Spain. From T cells, B-cell-depleted T cells, or PBMCs came the material, which was cDNA or gDNA.

The CDR3 contains 14 residues. The V and J ends lost 2 bases and 8 bases, in that order; junction bases with no gene match: 4. Germline CDR1 reads SGHRS; CDR2 reads YFSETQ. Seattle patient enrollment occurred during active infection, with longitudinal follow-up thereafter. Authors' analysis steps: Scientists estimated how many nucleated cells there were by amplifying reference gene primers. Clones were read by immunoSEQ multiplex PCR, and TCRdb kept only the in-frame ones, dropping some. The DNA was the basis for D and trimming; V, J and clone size are from that table. The sample has fewer than 400,000 clones; 85% to 90% are singletons.

The sequencing input was peripheral blood. The TCR was taken from a young woman with COVID-19, enrolled during active disease. The chain recombines TRBV5-1 with TRBJ1-4; TRBD1 agrees at 9 bases. CDR3 DNA sequence: TGCGCCAGCAGCTTCACAGGGGGCGCAGAAAAACTGTTTTTT. Amino acid sequence: CASSFTGGAEKLFF.